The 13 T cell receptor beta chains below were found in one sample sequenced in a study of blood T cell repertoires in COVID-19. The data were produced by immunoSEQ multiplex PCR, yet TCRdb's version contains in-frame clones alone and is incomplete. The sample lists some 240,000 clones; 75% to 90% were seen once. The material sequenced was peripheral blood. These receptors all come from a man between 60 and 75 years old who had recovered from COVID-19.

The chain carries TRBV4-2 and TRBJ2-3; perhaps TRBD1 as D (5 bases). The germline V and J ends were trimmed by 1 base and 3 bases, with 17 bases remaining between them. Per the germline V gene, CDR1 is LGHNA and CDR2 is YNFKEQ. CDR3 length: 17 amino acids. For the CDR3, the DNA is TGTGCCAGCAGCCAAGGACTGGGGCAGATGGGGACAGATACGCAGTATTTT. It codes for CASSQGLGQMGTDTQYF.

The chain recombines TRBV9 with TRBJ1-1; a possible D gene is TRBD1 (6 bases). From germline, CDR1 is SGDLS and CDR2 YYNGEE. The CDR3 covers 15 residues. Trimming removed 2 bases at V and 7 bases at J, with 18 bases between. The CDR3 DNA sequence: TGTGCCAGCAGCGTCGAACCAGTTGGGGGCGTTGAAGCTTTCTTT. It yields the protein CASSVEPVGGVEAFF. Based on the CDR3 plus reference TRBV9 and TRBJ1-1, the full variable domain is DSGVTQTPKHLITATGQRVTLRCSPRSGDLSVYWYQQSLDQGLQFLIQYYNGEERAKGNILERFSAQQFPDLHSELNLSSLELGDSALYFCASSVEPVGGVEAFFGQGTRLTVV.

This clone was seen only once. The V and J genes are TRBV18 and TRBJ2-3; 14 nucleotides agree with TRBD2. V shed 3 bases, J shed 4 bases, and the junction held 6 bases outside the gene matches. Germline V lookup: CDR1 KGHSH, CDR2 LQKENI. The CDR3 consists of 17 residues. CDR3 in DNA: TGTGCCAGCTCACCGGGACTAGCGGGGGCCCGCGCAGATACGCAGTATTTT. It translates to CASSPGLAGARADTQYF.

The CDR3: CASRLPSRGQGLYEQYF. For the CDR3, the DNA is TGTGCAAGTCGCTTACCCTCGAGGGGACAGGGCCTATACGAGCAGTACTTC. V gene TRBV12-2 combines with J gene TRBJ2-7; whether TRBD1, the table's D call, matches the DNA was not checked. TRBV12-2 is listed as a pseudogene. This CDR3 comprises 17 residues.

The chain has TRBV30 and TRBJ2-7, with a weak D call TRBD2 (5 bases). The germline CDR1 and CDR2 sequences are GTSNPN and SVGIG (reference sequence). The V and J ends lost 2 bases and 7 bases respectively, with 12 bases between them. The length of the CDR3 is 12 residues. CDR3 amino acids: CAWSRPPGEQYF. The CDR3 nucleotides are TGTGCCTGGAGTCGACCCCCGGGGGAGCAGTACTTC.

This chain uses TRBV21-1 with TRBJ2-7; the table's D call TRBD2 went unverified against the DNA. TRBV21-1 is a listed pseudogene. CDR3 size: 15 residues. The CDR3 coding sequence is TGTGCCAGCAGCCCGAAGACGTTGCGCCCCGGGGAGCAGTACTTC. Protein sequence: CASSPKTLRPGEQYF.

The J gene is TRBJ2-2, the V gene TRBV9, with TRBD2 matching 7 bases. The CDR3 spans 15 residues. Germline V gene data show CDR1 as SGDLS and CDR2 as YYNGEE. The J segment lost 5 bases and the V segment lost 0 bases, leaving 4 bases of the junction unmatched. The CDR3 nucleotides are TGTGCCAGCAGCGTAGTAGCGGGTAAAACCGGGGAGCTGTTTTTT. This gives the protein CASSVVAGKTGELFF.

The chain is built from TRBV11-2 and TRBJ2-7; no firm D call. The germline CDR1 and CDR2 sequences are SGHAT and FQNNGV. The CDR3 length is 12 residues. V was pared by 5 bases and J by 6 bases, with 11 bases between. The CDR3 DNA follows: TGTGCCAGCAGCGCCTTGAGGTTCGAGCAGTACTTC. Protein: CASSALRFEQYF.

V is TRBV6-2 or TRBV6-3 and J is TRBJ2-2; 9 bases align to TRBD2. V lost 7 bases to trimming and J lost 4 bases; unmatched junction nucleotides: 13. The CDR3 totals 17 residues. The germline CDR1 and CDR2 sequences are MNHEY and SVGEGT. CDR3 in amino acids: CASTPRAGGPGTGELFF. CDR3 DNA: TGTGCCAGCACCCCCAGGGCGGGAGGGCCGGGCACCGGGGAGCTGTTTTTT.

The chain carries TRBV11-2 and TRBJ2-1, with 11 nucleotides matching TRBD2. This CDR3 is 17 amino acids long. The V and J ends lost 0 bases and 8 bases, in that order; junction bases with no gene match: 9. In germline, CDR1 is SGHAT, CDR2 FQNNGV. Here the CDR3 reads CASSLDRLAGGRDEQFF. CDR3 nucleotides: TGTGCCAGCAGCTTAGATCGGCTAGCGGGAGGTCGTGATGAGCAGTTCTTC.

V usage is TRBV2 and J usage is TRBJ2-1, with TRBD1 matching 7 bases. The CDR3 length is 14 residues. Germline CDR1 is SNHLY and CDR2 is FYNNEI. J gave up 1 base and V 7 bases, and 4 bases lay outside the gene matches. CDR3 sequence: CASKTGASYNEQFF. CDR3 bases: TGTGCCAGCAAAACAGGGGCTTCCTACAATGAGCAGTTCTTC.

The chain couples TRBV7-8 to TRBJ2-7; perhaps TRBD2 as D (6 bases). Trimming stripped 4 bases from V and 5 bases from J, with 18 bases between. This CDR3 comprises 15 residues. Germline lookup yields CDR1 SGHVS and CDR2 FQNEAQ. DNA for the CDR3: TGTGCCAGCAGCTGGGGCGGGGCCAGGAGGGACGAGCAGTACTTC. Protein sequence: CASSWGGARRDEQYF. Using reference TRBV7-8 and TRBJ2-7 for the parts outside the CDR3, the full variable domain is GAGVSQSPRYKVAKRGQDVALRCDPISGHVSLFWYQQALGQGPEFLTYFQNEAQLDKSGLPSDRFFAERPEGSVSTLKIQRTQQEDSAVYLCASSWGGARRDEQYFGPGTRLTVT.

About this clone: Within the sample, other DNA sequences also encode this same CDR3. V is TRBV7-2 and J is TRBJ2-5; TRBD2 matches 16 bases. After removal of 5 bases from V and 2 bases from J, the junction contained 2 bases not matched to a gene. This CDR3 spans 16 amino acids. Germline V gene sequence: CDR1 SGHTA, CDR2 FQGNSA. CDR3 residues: CASSLGLAGGQETQYF. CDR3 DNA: TGTGCCAGCAGCCTGGGACTAGCGGGGGGGCAAGAGACCCAGTACTTC.